A selection of T cell receptor beta chains follows, all from one sample in a study of T cells after yellow fever vaccination. TCRdb redid the calling of the 5' RACE reads with MiXCR, one entry per CDR3 protein. The table records fewer than 400,000 distinct CDR3 sequences, roughly a tenth of them present only once. The sample was CD4+ T cells sorted from PBMCs, taken 45 days after the yellow fever booster vaccination. Source of these receptors: a man aged 18-30 years who received the YFV17D yellow fever vaccine. CDR3s include the opening cysteine and the closing phenylalanine or tryptophan. Fields, in order: V gene, CDR3 protein.

>TRBV9
CASSGDLLALHF
>TRBV6-5
CASSYWSVVRDPGELFF
>TRBV6-1
CASSDRSSTDTQYF
>TRBV5-1
CASRKEGDTQYF
>TRBV7-9
CASSLMYSGLDYGYTF
>TRBV10-3
CAIRPGPGETQYF
>TRBV15
CATSRDMEAGGRFF
>TRBV20-1
CSAPESNRGVNYGYTF
>TRBV5-5
CASSRPGTGIGAEAFF
>TRBV7-9
CASSLSQYNEQFF
>TRBV24-1
CATSEGWRGSYNEQFF
>TRBV12-3/TRBV12-4
CASSPVLGAQETQYF
>TRBV6-1
CASSERRERTDTQYF
>TRBV3-1
CASSHYGANVLTF
>TRBV6-2/TRBV6-3
CASSSRDRSEAFF
>TRBV3-1
CASSQSEKGNQPQHF
>TRBV5-6
CASSLRPWTEAFF
>TRBV9
CASSVASKGTEAFF
>TRBV5-1
CASSLTLAGSQETQYF
>TRBV19
CASSIGAVGRVNTEAFF
>TRBV10-2
CASASGQGEADTQYF
>TRBV6-6
CASSYAQGKEAFF
>TRBV6-2/TRBV6-3
CASSYGRQGANEKLFF
>TRBV27
CASQGRWRAGELFF
>TRBV2
CASSTDEQETQYF
>TRBV5-1
CASSLEGLTGSSYNSPLHF
>TRBV6-5
CASSYSAGGLRDTQYF
>TRBV28
CASSLLDQPQHF
>TRBV5-8
CASSPVPGQGFGGYTF
>TRBV15
CATSREGNQPQHF
>TRBV19
CASSIGGAGREQYF
>TRBV27
CASSPRVGKSGEQYF
>TRBV4-2
CASSQDALASYEQFF
>TRBV7-6
CASSLAEGQAYEQYF
>TRBV18
CASSPQEGVLTF
>TRBV25-1
CASSGRYF
>TRBV28
CASSLQGTGANVLTF
>TRBV12-3/TRBV12-4
CASSAGWVEGYTF
>TRBV11-1
CASSLAMALPGQSDGYTF
>TRBV7-9
CASGLNSYNEQFF
>TRBV7-9
CASSPRQGLTNTQYF
>TRBV5-1
CASSTWDSENSPLHF
>TRBV5-1
CASSFSGTTTYNEQFF
>TRBV7-9
CASSLPLGTQYF
>TRBV24-1
CATSDPAQREETQYF
>TRBV18
CASSPEMNTEAFF
>TRBV12-5
CASGSGDGETQYF
>TRBV5-4
CASSTTSGVYNEQFF
>TRBV3-1
CASSRSLRDRGPTDTQYF
>TRBV20-1
CSAYRVGEQFF
>TRBV25-1
CASSESVQRALFF
>TRBV3-1
CASSRSSQGYEQYF